This T cell receptor beta chain was sequenced during a study of T cell changes during pregnancy in multiple sclerosis. Trimming at V came to 5 bases and at J to 4 bases, leaving 10 bases not matched to a gene. CDR1 is SNHLY and CDR2 is FYNNEI in the germline V gene. The CDR3 is 16 amino acids. Profiled with immunoSEQ multiplex PCR; TCRdb holds only in-frame clones, not every one. The table records 73,000 or so clones, 90% of them present only once. The J gene is TRBJ2-3, the V gene TRBV2, with 9 bases fitting TRBD1. The sequence came from a female donor in good health, enrolled as a control in a pregnancy study. The source was peripheral blood, collected after pregnancy. The CDR3: CASSSFGQGMADTQYF. The CDR3 DNA is TGTGCCAGCAGTTCTTTCGGACAGGGGATGGCAGATACGCAGTATTTT.